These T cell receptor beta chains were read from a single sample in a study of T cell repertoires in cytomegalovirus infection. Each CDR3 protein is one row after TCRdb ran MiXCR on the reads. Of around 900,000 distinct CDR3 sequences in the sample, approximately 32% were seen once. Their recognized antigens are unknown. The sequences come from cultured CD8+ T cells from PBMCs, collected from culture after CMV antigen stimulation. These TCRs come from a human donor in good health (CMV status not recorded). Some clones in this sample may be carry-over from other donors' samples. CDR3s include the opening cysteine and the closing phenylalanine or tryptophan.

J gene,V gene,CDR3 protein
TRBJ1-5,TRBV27,CASSLSQAGGNQPQHF
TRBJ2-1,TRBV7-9,CASSLAPRTNSYNEQFF
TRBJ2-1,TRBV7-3,CASSPPGSRFNEQFF
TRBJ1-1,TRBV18,CASSTDRGTLNTEAFF
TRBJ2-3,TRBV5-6,CASSLDEGSWTDTQYF
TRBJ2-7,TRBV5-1,CASSYGQGSSYEQYF
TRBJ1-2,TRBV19,CASSIGPGDYYGYTF
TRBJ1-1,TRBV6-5,CASSYGGVGEAFF
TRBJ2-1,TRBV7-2,CASSLGGVHEQFF
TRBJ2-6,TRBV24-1,CATSEGSSSRRTFSGANVLTF
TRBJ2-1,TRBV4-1,CASSQDPGVSNEQFF
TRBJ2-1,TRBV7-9,CASSIGTGVRNEQFF
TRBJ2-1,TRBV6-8,CASRLGLAAYNEQFF
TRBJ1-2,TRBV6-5,CASSWGISYGYTF
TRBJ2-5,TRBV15,CATSRGQQGAWETQYF
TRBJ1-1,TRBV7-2,CASSLGWLGNTEAFF
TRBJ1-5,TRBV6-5,CASSYSSQGTAPQHF
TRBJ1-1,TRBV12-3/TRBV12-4,CASSHTSNTEAFF
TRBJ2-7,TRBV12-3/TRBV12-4,CASSPVQPTYEQYF
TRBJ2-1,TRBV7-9,CASGFVGSRRNEQFF
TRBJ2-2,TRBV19,CATSPFPGELFF
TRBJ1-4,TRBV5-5,CASSFDRGGEKLFF
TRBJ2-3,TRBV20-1,CSARETDTQYF
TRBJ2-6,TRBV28,CASSPGTGFGANVLTF
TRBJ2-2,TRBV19,CASSPGLGGELFF
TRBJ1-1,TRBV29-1,CSVVGANTEAFF
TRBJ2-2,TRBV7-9,CASSPDRVANTGELFF
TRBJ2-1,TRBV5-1,CASSLEGQLNEQFF
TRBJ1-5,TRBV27,CASSSRADRSNQPQHF
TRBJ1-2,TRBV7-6,CASSTNMRYGYTF
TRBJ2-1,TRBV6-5,CASSYVGLAGGNEQFF
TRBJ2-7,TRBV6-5,CASSHSEGRYEQYF
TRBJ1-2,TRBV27,CASSLAPSYGYTF
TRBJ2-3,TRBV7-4,CASRSPSSGGSTDTQYF
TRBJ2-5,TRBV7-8,CASSPWTSGGSVTQYF
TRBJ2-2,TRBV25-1,CASSEYFTGELFF
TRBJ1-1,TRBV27,CASSSHGLMNTEAFF
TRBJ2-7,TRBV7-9,CASSYQYEQYF
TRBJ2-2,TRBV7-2,CASSLPRDRNTGELFF
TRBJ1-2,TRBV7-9,CASSFARDGYTF
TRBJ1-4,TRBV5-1,CASTFGEVSAEKLFF
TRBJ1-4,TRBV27,CASSLSRDAREKLFF
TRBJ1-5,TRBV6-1,CASSALDRGRRQPQHF
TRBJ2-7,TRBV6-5,CASRSGDPSEQYF
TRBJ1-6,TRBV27,CASSSWESSYNSPLHF
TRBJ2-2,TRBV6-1,CASTPRGRTNTGELFF
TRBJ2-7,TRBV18,CASSPPGGWEQYF
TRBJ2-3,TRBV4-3,CASSQDRTGLSTDTQYF
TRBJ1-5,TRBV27,CASSRDSYSNQPQHF
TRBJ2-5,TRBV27,CASSPTIQSEETQYF
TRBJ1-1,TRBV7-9,CASSFDGQLGTEAFF
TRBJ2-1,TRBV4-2,CASSQAWGLQVEGQFF
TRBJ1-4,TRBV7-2,CASSSRGSGEKLFF
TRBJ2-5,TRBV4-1,CASSQELTGQETQYF
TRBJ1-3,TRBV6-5,CASSKIQRSGNTIYF
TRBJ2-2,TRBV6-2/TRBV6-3,CASSYNVHAGLRDTILGELFF
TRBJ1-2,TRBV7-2,CASSLKAPGQETYGYTF
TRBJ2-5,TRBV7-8,CASSRRGLAGEETQYF